The following is a T cell receptor (beta chain) sequence with its context. These data belong to a study of blood T cell repertoires in COVID-19. TCRdb keeps only in-frame clones here, not all; method: immunoSEQ multiplex PCR. The data show 190,000 or so clones, 88% seen once. The J segment lost 3 bases and the V segment lost 5 bases, leaving 2 bases of the junction unmatched. CDR1 and CDR2 (germline): MDHEN, SYDVKM. The CDR3 sequence is 14 residues long. The sequence was obtained from a woman aged 25 to 39 with acute or convalescent COVID-19. Sample: peripheral blood. The chain uses TRBV28 and TRBJ2-3; 10 bases are shared with TRBD1. The chain's CDR3 is CASSGGQGTDTQYF. Written as DNA, the CDR3 is TGTGCCAGCAGTGGGGGACAGGGGACAGATACGCAGTATTTT.